The clone carrying this TCR beta chain was detected a few times. Antigen unknown. The data were obtained in a study of blood T cells in healthy people across ages. Next came a second PCR, run for about 6 to 12 cycles, which used a sample-barcoded 5' primer along with a J-beta primer mix. TCRdb passed the 5' RACE reads through MiXCR, listing each CDR3 protein once. The sample contains hundreds of thousands of distinct CDR3 sequences, approximately 25% of which appear only once. The CDR3 spans 16 residues. Trimming cost V 2 bases and J 0 bases; bases outside gene matches: 5. From germline, CDR1 is DFQATT and CDR2 SNEGSKA (reference sequence). Notes on the study in general: Strong correlation existed between TCR beta diversity and naive T cell percentage.

The sample was also reused in another study, on T cells of mothers and their children.

This receptor was obtained from a boy aged 10-17 years in good health. The material sequenced was blood. The chain couples TRBV20-1 to TRBJ1-4; 8 bases align to TRBD1. The CDR3 is CSARSQTGATNEKLFF. The CDR3, as DNA: TGCAGTGCTAGAAGTCAGACAGGGGCAACTAATGAAAAACTGTTTTTT.